The next 26 T cell receptor beta chains were all read from a single sample in a study of blood T cell repertoires in COVID-19 (dated by TCRdb to about 2020). Libraries were built with the immunoSEQ multiplex PCR assay. TCRdb limited this immuneACCESS table to in-frame rearrangements with V and J called. A share of clones is missing; checked studies link under half to unresolved V genes, and the rest is unexplained. A total of around 300,000 clones appear in this sample, around 86% of them only once. In total, the top ten clones hold around 2.1% of the sample. Material: peripheral blood. Receptors originate from a woman aged 25 to 39 who had recovered from COVID-19.

A note on this clone: Other nucleotide sequences from this sample produce the same CDR3. This chain joins TRBV15 and TRBJ1-1; maybe TRBD1 (6 bases). Trimming shortened V by 3 bases and J by 5 bases, and 13 bases separated the two germline ends. Germline CDR1 LNHNV, CDR2 YYDKDF (reference sequence). CDR3 length equals 14 residues. CDR3: CATSSRGYGTEAFF. DNA of the CDR3: TGTGCCACCAGCAGCAGGGGTTATGGGACTGAAGCTTTCTTT.

This clone has just one count. The chain employs TRBV4-2 and TRBJ1-6; 8 nucleotides match TRBD1. The junction had 13 bases not matched to a gene; V was cut back by 3 bases and J by 9 bases. This CDR3 region has 17 residues. Per germline, CDR1 LGHNA and CDR2 YNFKEQ. For the CDR3, the DNA is TGTGCCAGCAGCCACCGGGCTTCGGGACAGGAGGGTTCACCCCTCCACTTT. It yields the protein CASSHRASGQEGSPLHF.

The chain joins TRBV7-2 to TRBJ1-5; a weak D match, TRBD1 (6 bases). Trimming removed 3 bases at V and 6 bases at J, with 12 bases between. This CDR3 comprises 14 residues. The germline CDR1 and CDR2 sequences are SGHTA and FQGNSA. The DNA of the CDR3 is TGTGCCAGCAGCTTCGGGACAACAGCTCAGCCCCAGCATTTT. This gives the protein CASSFGTTAQPQHF.

The genes are TRBV2 and TRBJ2-7; TRBD2 matches 11 bases. The V gene's germline CDR1 is SNHLY and CDR2 FYNNEI. With V trimmed by 10 bases and J by 6 bases, 11 bases remained unmatched. There are 14 residues in the CDR3. CDR3 in DNA: TGTGCCAACCTACCAGGGACTAGCGGCTCCGAGCAGTACTTC. Its translation: CANLPGTSGSEQYF.

In nucleotides, the CDR3 is TGTGCCAGCAGTTACTCGTCGGGTTCCGCCTGGGATGGCTACACCTTC. As protein: CASSYSSGSAWDGYTF. V gene TRBV6-5 combines with J gene TRBJ1-2; unclear D gene. The CDR3 has 16 amino acids. CDR1 is MNHEY, CDR2 SVGAGI, per germline. V was shortened by 0 bases and J by 6 bases, with 17 bases between the two germline ends.

This chain connects TRBV6-2 or TRBV6-3 to TRBJ2-1; 10 bases are a match to TRBD1. The CDR3 has 19 amino acids. The V gene's germline CDR1 is MNHEY and CDR2 SVGEGT. Losses at the gene ends were 5 bases for V and 0 bases for J; bases not matched to a gene: 13. CDR3 in DNA: TGTGCCAGCAGTCTCACGGGACAGGGGTCCCAGAGCTCCTACAATGAGCAGTTCTTC. This codes for CASSLTGQGSQSSYNEQFF.

The chain is built from TRBV5-4 and TRBJ2-5; TRBD1 matches 9 bases. Per the germline V gene, CDR1 is SGHNT and CDR2 is YYREEE (reference sequence). V lost 3 bases to trimming and J lost 5 bases; unmatched junction nucleotides: 2. The CDR3 covers 13 residues. The CDR3 region has the DNA TGTGCCAGCAGCTCAGGACAGGGGGAGACCCAGTACTTC. It translates to CASSSGQGETQYF.

In its sample, this clone was seen once. This rearrangement joins TRBV9 to TRBJ2-2, with 7 bases identical to TRBD1. CDR1 and CDR2 from the germline V gene are SGDLS and YYNGEE. Germline trimming cut 3 bases from V and 5 bases from J; bases unmatched to any gene: 1. The CDR3 is 13 amino acids. CDR3 residues: CASSEQGTGELFF. The CDR3 coding sequence is TGTGCCAGCAGCGAACAGGGGACCGGGGAGCTGTTTTTT.

The rearrangement uses TRBV5-4 and TRBJ2-1; no definite D call. The V and J ends lost 5 bases and 7 bases respectively, with 10 bases between them. CDR3 size: 12 residues. Per the germline V gene, CDR1 is SGHNT and CDR2 is YYREEE (reference sequence). CDR3 protein: CASRENANEQFF. The CDR3 DNA sequence: TGTGCCAGCAGGGAGAACGCTAATGAGCAGTTCTTC.

J is TRBJ1-1 and V is TRBV5-5, with D possibly matching TRBD1 (5 bases). CDR3 length equals 14 residues. Trimming took 5 bases from V and 0 from J, leaving 11 bases between them. CDR1 and CDR2 from the germline V gene are SGHKS and YYEKEE (reference sequence). The CDR3 sequence is CASRRGTMNTEAFF. Written as DNA, the CDR3 is TGTGCCAGCAGGCGGGGGACCATGAACACTGAAGCTTTCTTT.

The V gene is TRBV30, the J gene TRBJ2-7, with D possibly TRBD2 on 5 matching bases. Per the germline V gene, CDR1 is GTSNPN and CDR2 is SVGIG (reference sequence). This CDR3 has 14 amino acids. Deletions cut 8 bases from V and 2 bases from J, with 19 bases between. The CDR3 region is CATAREGPPYEQYF. CDR3 DNA sequence: TGTGCCACCGCGCGAGAGGGCCCACCCTACGAGCAGTACTTC.

The chain combines TRBV6-6 with TRBJ1-4, with no clear D. Germline V gives CDR1 MNHNY, CDR2 SVGAGI (reference sequence). V lost 0 bases, J lost 6 bases, and 14 bases lay in between. The CDR3 runs 16 residues. CDR3 nucleotide sequence: TGTGCCAGCAGTTACTCGATACCCGTTTTAGATGAAAAACTGTTTTTT. Encoded protein: CASSYSIPVLDEKLFF.

This clone has a single count. The gene calls are TRBV29-1 and TRBJ1-5; TRBD1 matches 7 bases. Germline loops: CDR1 SQVTM, CDR2 ANQGSEA. The CDR3 spans 12 residues. J gave up 8 bases and V 4 bases, and 5 bases lay outside the gene matches. The CDR3 region has the DNA TGCAGCGTTGGACAGGGTCGTGAGCCCCAGCATTTT. This translates into CSVGQGREPQHF.

The genes are TRBV7-2 and TRBJ1-2; TRBD1 might be the D (5 bases). The CDR3 spans 15 residues. V lost 1 base, J lost 8 bases, and 17 bases lay in between. The V gene's germline CDR1 is SGHTA and CDR2 FQGNSA. The CDR3 nucleotides read TGTGCCAGCAGCTTAGTGGGGCCCCAGGATGAAGGCTACACCTTC. Its protein is CASSLVGPQDEGYTF.

This sequence joins TRBV14 and TRBJ1-2, with TRBD1 as a possible D gene (5 bases). V was clipped by 0 bases and J by 4 bases, with 9 bases between them. The V gene's germline CDR1 is SGHDN and CDR2 FVKESK. This CDR3 contains 14 residues. This chain's CDR3 is CASSQDQGGYGYTF. In DNA, the CDR3 is TGTGCCAGCAGCCAAGATCAGGGTGGCTATGGCTACACCTTC.

The genes are TRBV9 and TRBJ2-3, with 8 bases identical to TRBD1. After removal of 0 bases from V and 4 bases from J, the junction contained 7 bases not matched to a gene. The germline V gene encodes CDR1 SGDLS and CDR2 YYNGEE. This CDR3 region has 16 residues. The CDR3 DNA reads TGTGCCAGCAGCGTAGGAGGCAGGGGGCGGGCAGATACGCAGTATTTT. It specifies CASSVGGRGRADTQYF.

The J gene is TRBJ1-6, the V gene TRBV6-5; D call uncertain. Trimming cost V 2 bases and J 0 bases, with 8 bases left between them. The germline CDR1 and CDR2 sequences are MNHEY and SVGAGI. The CDR3 loop spans 16 amino acids. The CDR3 coding sequence is TGTGCCAGCAGTTACGACGGGAGCTCCTATAATTCACCCCTCCACTTT. Translation gives CASSYDGSSYNSPLHF.

This sequence joins TRBV30 and TRBJ1-1; 7 nucleotides align to TRBD1. This CDR3 has 11 amino acids. The germline V gene encodes CDR1 GTSNPN and CDR2 SVGIG (reference sequence). Trimming cost V 4 bases and J 7 bases; bases outside gene matches: 3. CDR3 nucleotides: TGTGCCTGGACCGGACAGGTTGAAGCTTTCTTT. It encodes CAWTGQVEAFF.

The J gene is TRBJ2-1, the V gene TRBV4-3; 9 positions match TRBD2. The germline V gene has CDR1 LGHNA and CDR2 YSLEER. The CDR3 has 17 residues. With V trimmed by 1 base and J by 5 bases, 9 bases remained unmatched. For the CDR3, the DNA is TGCGCCAGCAGCCAAGGATTGGCTAGCGGGAACCACAATGAGCAGTTCTTC. This translates into CASSQGLASGNHNEQFF.

The chain couples TRBV12-3 or TRBV12-4 to TRBJ2-4; D perhaps matches TRBD2 (6 bases). The CDR3 sequence is 13 residues long. The germline V and J ends were trimmed by 3 bases and 9 bases, with 12 bases remaining between them. The CDR3 DNA is TGTGCCAGCAGTTTGGCAGGGACTGGCATTCAGTACTTC. Its translation is CASSLAGTGIQYF.

Only a few counts were recorded for this clone. The rearrangement joins TRBV7-9 to TRBJ2-2, with 11 bases lining up with TRBD1. This CDR3 has 15 residues. CDR1 and CDR2 from the germline V gene are SEHNR and FQNEAQ (reference sequence). V trimming: 3 bases; J trimming: 5 bases; junction bases outside the gene matches: 2. For the CDR3, the DNA is TGTGCCAGCAGCTTCGGGACAGGGGGAACCGGGGAGCTGTTTTTT. Translated: CASSFGTGGTGELFF. Together with reference TRBV7-9 and TRBJ2-2, the CDR3 gives the full variable domain: DTGVSQNPRHKITKRGQNVTFRCDPISEHNRLYWYRQTLGQGPEFLTYFQNEAQLEKSRLLSDRFSAERPKGSFSTLEIQRTEQGDSAMYLCASSFGTGGTGELFFGEGSRLTVL.

This clone appeared a single time. The gene calls are TRBV24-1 and TRBJ2-1, with D unresolved. Trimming left V 5 bases short and J 4 bases short, with 8 bases between. The CDR3 totals 13 residues. In germline, CDR1 is KGHDR, CDR2 SFDVKD. The CDR3 DNA reads TGTGCCACCAGTGTCCCCTATTACAATGAGCAGTTCTTC. It codes for CATSVPYYNEQFF.

The genes are TRBV30 and TRBJ1-1; D is unclear. V was trimmed by 5 bases and J by 5 bases, leaving 15 bases between them. Germline V gives CDR1 GTSNPN, CDR2 SVGIG (reference sequence). The CDR3 has 13 amino acids. The CDR3 DNA is TGTGCCTGGCAACCTAAAGTTAGTACTGAAGCTTTCTTT. Its protein is CAWQPKVSTEAFF.

The chain joins TRBV6-2 or TRBV6-3 to TRBJ2-1, with D uncertain. The V and J ends lost 2 bases and 9 bases respectively, with 14 bases between them. The CDR3 covers 14 residues. Germline V gene lookup returns CDR1 MNHEY and CDR2 SVGEGT. CDR3 amino acids: CASSYAQSPGEQFF. The CDR3 nucleotides read TGTGCCAGCAGTTACGCCCAATCTCCCGGTGAGCAGTTCTTC.

This clone was seen only a few times. V usage is TRBV29-1 and J usage is TRBJ2-7, with TRBD1 as a possible D gene (5 bases). Germline values: CDR1 SQVTM, CDR2 ANQGSEA. V dropped 7 bases and J dropped 1 base, with 14 bases sitting between them. The CDR3 has 13 amino acids. The DNA for the CDR3 is TGCAGCGCCGTTACAGGCTCATCCTACGAGCAGTACTTC. Translation: CSAVTGSSYEQYF.

This clone occurred a few times. V usage is TRBV28 and J usage is TRBJ2-7; D is undetermined. Deletions cut 5 bases from V and 0 bases from J, with 11 bases between. From germline, CDR1 is MDHEN and CDR2 SYDVKM. This CDR3 has 14 amino acids. The DNA of the CDR3 is TGTGCCAGCAGTACCTCGGGTCTCTCCTACGAGCAGTACTTC. It yields the protein CASSTSGLSYEQYF.